The following is a T cell receptor beta chain sequence with its context. Its antigen is undetermined. The V gene's germline CDR1 is KGHSH and CDR2 LQKENI. V was trimmed by 11 bases and J by 11 bases, leaving 4 bases between them. The length of the CDR3 is 8 residues. This entry comes from a study of vaccination and CD4 T cells after COVID-19. Study context: Overlapping spike peptides of SARS-CoV-2, HCoV-NL63, HCoV-OC43 and HCoV-229E were used, and cells were stimulated with them. Broader study findings: The study found that a median about 87% of reactive clones in convalescent patients appeared only post-vaccination.

Treatment: approximately 9-day PBMC culture with coronavirus spike peptide pools or control peptides (ViraFEST assay). Cultured CD4+ T cell DNA was sequenced using the Oncomine TCR Beta short-read assay. A single record per CDR3 protein comes from TCRdb applying MiXCR to the PCR reads. This table holds about 8,000 distinct CDR3 sequences, 45% to 50% found once. This rearrangement joins TRBV18 to TRBJ1-6; unclear D gene. This sequence originates from a human donor who had recovered from COVID-19. The source material was CD4+ T cells from blood, cultured in vitro. The CDR3 reads CAGPPLHF. As DNA, the CDR3 is TGTGCCGGGCCACCCCTCCACTTT.